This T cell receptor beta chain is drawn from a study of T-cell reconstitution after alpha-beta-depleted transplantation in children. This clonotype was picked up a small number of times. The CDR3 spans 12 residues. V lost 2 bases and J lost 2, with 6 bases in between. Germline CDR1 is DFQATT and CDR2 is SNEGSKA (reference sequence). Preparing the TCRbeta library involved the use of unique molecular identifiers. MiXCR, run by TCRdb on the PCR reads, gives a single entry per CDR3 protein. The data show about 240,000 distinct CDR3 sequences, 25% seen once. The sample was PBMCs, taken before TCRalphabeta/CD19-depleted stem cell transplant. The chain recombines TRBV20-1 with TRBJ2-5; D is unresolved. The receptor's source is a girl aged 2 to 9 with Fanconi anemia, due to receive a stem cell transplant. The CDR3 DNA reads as TGCAGTGCTAGACAGGTTCAAGAGACCCAGTACTTC. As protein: CSARQVQETQYF.